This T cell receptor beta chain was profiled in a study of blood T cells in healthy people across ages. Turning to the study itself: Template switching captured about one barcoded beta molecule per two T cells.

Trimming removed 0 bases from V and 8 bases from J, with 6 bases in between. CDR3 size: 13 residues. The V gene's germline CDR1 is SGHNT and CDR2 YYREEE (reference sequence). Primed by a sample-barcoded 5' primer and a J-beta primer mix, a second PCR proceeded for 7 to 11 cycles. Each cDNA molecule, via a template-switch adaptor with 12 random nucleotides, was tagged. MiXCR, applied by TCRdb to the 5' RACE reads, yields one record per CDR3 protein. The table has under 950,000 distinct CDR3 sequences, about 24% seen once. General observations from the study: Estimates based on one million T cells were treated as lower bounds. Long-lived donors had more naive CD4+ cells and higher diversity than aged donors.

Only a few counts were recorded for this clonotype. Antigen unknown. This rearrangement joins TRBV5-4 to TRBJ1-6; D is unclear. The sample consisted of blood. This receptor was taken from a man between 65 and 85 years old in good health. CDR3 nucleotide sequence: TGTGCCAGCAGCTTGGGAAAGGATTCACCCCTCCACTTT. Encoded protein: CASSLGKDSPLHF. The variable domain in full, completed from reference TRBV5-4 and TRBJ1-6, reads ETGVTQSPTHLIKTRGQQVTLRCSSQSGHNTVSWYQQALGQGPQFIFQYYREEENGRGNFPPRFSGLQFPNYSSELNVNALELDDSALYLCASSLGKDSPLHFGNGTRLTVT.